This record concerns one TCR beta chain sequence. The antigen is unknown. V lost 0 bases to trimming and J lost 2 bases, with 14 bases between them. Per the germline V gene, CDR1 is KGHSH and CDR2 is LQKENI. The CDR3 totals 16 residues. This entry is derived from a study of graft-versus-host responses after intestinal transplantation. Whole-study context: All of the recipients had induction that used anti-thymocyte globulin, then tacrolimus and steroids for two to four years. Overall study results and limits: Detection of GvH clones occurred in recipient marrow, and some had their first appearance in ileum or blood.

Sequencing was performed with immunoSEQ multiplex PCR; in TCRdb, only in-frame clones are kept and a portion is missing. The table includes about 91,000 clones, 75% to 95% detected once. The sample in question was unstimulated CD4+ T cells sorted from spleen or lymph node cells, obtained before transplant. The chain joins TRBV18 to TRBJ2-7; no reliable D call. This TCR derives from a human donor who was the organ donor for an intestinal transplant. Written as DNA, the CDR3 is TGTGCCAGCTCACCACCGATCTCTAGTCAAACCTACGAGCAGTACTTC. Translating it yields CASSPPISSQTYEQYF.